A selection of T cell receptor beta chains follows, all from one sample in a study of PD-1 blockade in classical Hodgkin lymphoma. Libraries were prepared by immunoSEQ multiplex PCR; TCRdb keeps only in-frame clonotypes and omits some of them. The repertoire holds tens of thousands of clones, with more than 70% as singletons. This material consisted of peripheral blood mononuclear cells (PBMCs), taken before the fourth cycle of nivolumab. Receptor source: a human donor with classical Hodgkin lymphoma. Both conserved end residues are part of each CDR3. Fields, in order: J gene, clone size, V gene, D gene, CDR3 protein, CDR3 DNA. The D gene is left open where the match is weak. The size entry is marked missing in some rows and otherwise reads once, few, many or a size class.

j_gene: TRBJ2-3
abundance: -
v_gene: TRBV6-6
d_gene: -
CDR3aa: CASSYSTWQPTDTQYF
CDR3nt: TGTGCCAGCAGTTACTCGACGTGGCAGCCAACAGATACGCAGTATTTT

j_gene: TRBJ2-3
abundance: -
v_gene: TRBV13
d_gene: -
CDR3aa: CASSLEGTDTQYF
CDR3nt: TGTGCCAGCAGCTTAGAGGGGACAGATACGCAGTATTTT

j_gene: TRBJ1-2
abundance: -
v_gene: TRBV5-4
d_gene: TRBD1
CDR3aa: CASSLEQGVYGYTF
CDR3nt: TGTGCCAGCAGCTTGGAACAGGGGGTCTATGGCTACACCTTC

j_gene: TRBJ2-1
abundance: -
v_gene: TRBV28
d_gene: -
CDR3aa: CASTLRGRVLEGYNEQFF
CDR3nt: TGTGCCAGCACCCTGAGGGGTCGGGTGCTAGAGGGGTACAATGAGCAGTTCTTC

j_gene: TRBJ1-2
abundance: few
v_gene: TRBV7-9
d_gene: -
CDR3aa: CASSPVYGYTF
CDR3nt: TGTGCCAGCAGCCCTGTCTATGGCTACACCTTC

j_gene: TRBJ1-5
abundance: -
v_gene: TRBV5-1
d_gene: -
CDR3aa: CASSPQGISNQPQHF
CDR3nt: TGCGCCAGCAGCCCTCAGGGAATTAGCAATCAGCCCCAGCATTTT

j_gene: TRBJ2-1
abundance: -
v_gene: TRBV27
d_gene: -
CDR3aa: CASSLQGGSEQFF
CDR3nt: TGTGCCAGCAGTTTACAGGGGGGGAGTGAGCAGTTCTTC

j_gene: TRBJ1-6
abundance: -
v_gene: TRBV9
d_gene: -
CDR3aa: CASSVEGQRNSPLHF
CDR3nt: TGTGCCAGCAGCGTAGAAGGTCAGAGGAATTCACCCCTCCACTTT

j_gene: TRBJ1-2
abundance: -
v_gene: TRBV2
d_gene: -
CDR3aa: CASSEQGLGYTF
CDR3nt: TGTGCCAGCAGTGAACAGGGATTAGGCTACACCTTC

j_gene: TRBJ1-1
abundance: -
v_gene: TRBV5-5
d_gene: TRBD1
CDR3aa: CASSLTGRNTEAFF
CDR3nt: TGTGCCAGCAGCCTGACAGGGCGGAACACTGAAGCTTTCTTT

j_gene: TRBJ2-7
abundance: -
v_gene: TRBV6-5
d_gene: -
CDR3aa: CASRLPGSSYEQYF
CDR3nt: TGTGCCAGCAGGCTCCCCGGGAGCTCCTACGAGCAGTACTTC

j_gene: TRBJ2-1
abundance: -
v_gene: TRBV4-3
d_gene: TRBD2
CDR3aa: CASSPGTSVYNEQFF
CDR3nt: TGCGCCAGCAGCCCCGGGACTAGCGTATACAATGAGCAGTTCTTC

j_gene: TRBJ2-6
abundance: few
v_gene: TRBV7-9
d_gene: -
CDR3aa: CASSPVANVLTF
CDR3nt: TGTGCCAGCAGCCCCGTGGCCAACGTCCTGACTTTC

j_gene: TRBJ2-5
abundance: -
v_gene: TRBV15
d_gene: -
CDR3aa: CATSRDRGRKETQYF
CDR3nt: TGTGCCACCAGCAGAGATCGAGGGAGAAAAGAGACCCAGTACTTC

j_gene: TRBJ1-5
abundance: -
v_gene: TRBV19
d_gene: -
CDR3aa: CASSQARLGGQPQHF
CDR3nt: TGTGCCAGTAGTCAGGCACGCCTAGGGGGTCAGCCCCAGCATTTT

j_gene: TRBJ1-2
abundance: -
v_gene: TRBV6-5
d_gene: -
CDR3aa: CATDRTATYGYTF
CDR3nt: TGTGCCACCGACCGGACCGCGACCTATGGCTACACCTTC

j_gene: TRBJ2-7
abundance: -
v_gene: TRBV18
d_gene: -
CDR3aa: CASSPPGWGSVYEQYF
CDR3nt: TGTGCCAGCTCACCACCGGGTTGGGGTTCGGTCTACGAGCAGTACTTC